The rows below give T cell receptor beta chains drawn from one sample of a study of blood T cell repertoires in COVID-19. Only in-frame clones appear in the TCRdb table, and some are missing; sequencing was by immunoSEQ multiplex PCR. Of tens of thousands of clones in the sample, approximately 86% were seen once. Sequenced sample: peripheral blood. The receptors come from a man aged 70-80 years with acute or convalescent COVID-19. Both conserved end residues are part of each CDR3. D genes are given only for firm matches. Clone size is given for some rows only: seen once, a few or many times, or a class if the clone is expanded.

>-|19|TRBV7-6|TRBD2|TRBJ2-3
CASSLRGVGLAGACHTQYF
TGTGCCAGCAGCTTAAGAGGCGTGGGGTTAGCGGGGGCCTGTCATACGCAGTATTTT
>-|16|TRBV4-1|TRBD2|TRBJ2-2
CASSHGLVVGAGELFF
TGCGCCAGCAGCCACGGACTAGTTGTTGGCGCCGGGGAGCTGTTTTTT
>-|17|TRBV4-2|TRBD2|TRBJ2-5
CASSQDGRGRGEETQYF
TGTGCCAGCAGCCAAGACGGGAGAGGCCGGGGGGAAGAGACCCAGTACTTC
>-|17|TRBV27|TRBD1|TRBJ1-6
CASSLSGTGVNYSPLHF
TGTGCCAGCAGTTTGTCCGGGACAGGGGTTAACTATTCACCCCTCCACTTT
>-|15|TRBV19|TRBD1|TRBJ1-2
CASSMRGTGDYGYTF
TGTGCCAGTAGTATGAGAGGGACAGGCGACTATGGCTACACCTTC
>-|14|TRBV15|-|TRBJ2-1
CATSAGSSYNEQFF
TGTGCCACCAGCGCGGGGAGCTCCTACAATGAGCAGTTCTTC
>-|13|TRBV19|-|TRBJ1-6
CASSMRDSSPLHF
TGTGCCAGTAGTATGCGGGACTCTTCACCCCTCCACTTT
>-|14|TRBV2|TRBD1|TRBJ2-7
CASTPGDRGYEQYF
TGTGCCAGCACCCCAGGGGACAGGGGCTACGAGCAGTACTTC
>once|14|TRBV3-1/TRBV3-2|TRBD1|TRBJ1-4
CASSSTGGDEKLFF
TGTGCCAGCAGCTCAACAGGGGGCGATGAAAAACTGTTTTTT
>-|14|TRBV29-1|TRBD1|TRBJ2-1
CSVELGQGYNEQFF
TGCAGCGTTGAACTGGGACAGGGTTACAATGAGCAGTTCTTC
>-|14|TRBV3-1/TRBV3-2|-|TRBJ1-2
CASSQSLRNYGYTF
TGTGCCAGCAGCCAATCCCTCAGGAACTATGGCTACACCTTC
>-|16|TRBV9|TRBD2|TRBJ2-2
CASSVEGTTNTGELFF
TGTGCCAGCAGCGTAGAAGGGACTACGAACACCGGGGAGCTGTTTTTT
>-|15|TRBV5-1|TRBD1|TRBJ1-4
CASSLNRGPNEKLFF
TGCGCCAGCAGCCTTAACAGGGGACCTAATGAAAAACTGTTTTTT
>-|14|TRBV6-2/TRBV6-3|TRBD1|TRBJ2-2
CASSRQGDTGELFF
TGTGCCAGCAGTCGACAGGGGGACACCGGGGAGCTGTTTTTT
>-|13|TRBV7-9|-|TRBJ1-5
CASSFGGSQPQHF
TGTGCCAGCAGCTTCGGAGGGAGCCAGCCCCAGCATTTT
>-|16|TRBV6-9|TRBD1|TRBJ1-5
CASSNRDRGREQPQHF
TGTGCCAGCAGTAACCGGGACAGGGGGCGGGAGCAGCCCCAGCATTTT
>-|16|TRBV6-6|TRBD1|TRBJ2-2
CASSYPQGARTGELFF
TGTGCCAGCAGTTACCCACAGGGGGCGCGTACCGGGGAGCTGTTTTTT
>once|14|TRBV5-1|TRBD1|TRBJ1-1
CASSLQGAGTEAFF
TGCGCCAGCAGCTTACAGGGGGCTGGTACTGAAGCTTTCTTT
>-|12|TRBV12-3/TRBV12-4|-|TRBJ2-7
CASSRLREPRDF
TGTGCCAGCAGTCGTCTCAGGGAACCCCGAGACTTC
>-|14|TRBV2|TRBD2|TRBJ2-7
CASRVAGWPYEQYF
TGTGCCAGCAGGGTAGCGGGGTGGCCCTACGAGCAGTACTTC
>few|14|TRBV2|TRBD2|TRBJ2-7
CASRGGLHTYEQYF
TGTGCCAGCCGCGGGGGACTACACACCTACGAGCAGTACTTC
>few|16|TRBV19|TRBD2|TRBJ2-3
CASTPTSGVSTDTQYF
TGTGCCAGTACCCCGACTAGCGGGGTTAGCACAGATACGCAGTATTTT
>-|11|TRBV20-1|TRBD1|TRBJ2-1
CSAPDRVAQFF
TGCAGTGCGCCGGACAGGGTAGCGCAGTTCTTC
>-|14|TRBV5-1|-|TRBJ1-1
CASSWEQGNTEAFF
TGCGCCAGCAGCTGGGAACAGGGGAACACTGAAGCTTTCTTT
>-|13|TRBV7-2|-|TRBJ2-1
CASSQTSYNEQFF
TGTGCCAGCAGCCAAACTAGCTACAATGAGCAGTTCTTC
>-|14|TRBV12-5|-|TRBJ2-5
CASGLGRGQETQYF
TGTGCTAGTGGTTTGGGCAGGGGCCAAGAGACCCAGTACTTC
>-|14|TRBV6-5|TRBD1|TRBJ1-5
CASSSPGQNQPQHF
TGTGCCAGCAGTTCCCCGGGACAGAATCAGCCCCAGCATTTT
>few|13|TRBV3-1/TRBV3-2|-|TRBJ1-1
CASSHLGGTEAFF
TGTGCCAGCAGCCATCTAGGAGGGACTGAAGCTTTCTTT
>-|15|TRBV5-1|-|TRBJ1-3
CASSLTGVSGNTIYF
TGCGCCAGCAGTTTGACAGGCGTATCTGGAAACACCATATATTTT
>-|16|TRBV18|TRBD2|TRBJ2-1
CASSPTLAGGINEQFF
TGTGCCAGCTCACCAACCTTAGCGGGGGGGATCAATGAGCAGTTCTTC
>once|17|TRBV10-3|TRBD2|TRBJ2-1
CAISESRGTSSYNEQFF
TGTGCCATCAGTGAGTCGCGAGGGACTAGCTCCTACAATGAGCAGTTCTTC
>-|15|TRBV6-1|-|TRBJ2-2
CASSEAGRATGELFF
TGTGCCAGCAGTGAGGCGGGTCGTGCCACCGGGGAGCTGTTTTTT
>-|13|TRBV5-1|-|TRBJ2-5
CASSLGQWETQYF
TGCGCCAGCAGCTTGGGACAGTGGGAGACCCAGTACTTC